One sample yielded the 2 T cell receptor beta chains listed below, sequenced in a study of T cells in narcolepsy. Here immunoSEQ multiplex PCR was the method, and the copy in TCRdb shows in-frame clones only, minus some. Among approximately 20,000 clones listed, under 95% were seen once. The material sequenced was CD45RA- memory CD4+ T cells from PBMCs. The receptors derive from a human donor with narcolepsy.

Here the CDR3 DNA reads TGTGCCAGCAGCACCCGGACAGGCTCAAGGTCACCCCTCCACTTT. Amino acids: CASSTRTGSRSPLHF. V is TRBV7-8 and J is TRBJ1-6; TRBD1 matches at 7 bases. The CDR3 has 15 residues. Germline trimming cut 5 bases from V and 10 bases from J; bases unmatched to any gene: 11. Germline V lookup: CDR1 SGHVS, CDR2 FQNEAQ.

V gene TRBV29-1 combines with J gene TRBJ2-7; the D gene could be TRBD1 or TRBD2 (6 bases each). Trimming stripped 4 bases from V and 5 bases from J, with 15 bases between. This CDR3 region has 13 residues. Germline-derived CDR1 and CDR2 are SQVTM and ANQGSEA. CDR3 sequence: CSVGQQGGHEQYF. The DNA for the CDR3 is TGCAGCGTTGGCCAACAGGGAGGCCACGAGCAGTACTTC.